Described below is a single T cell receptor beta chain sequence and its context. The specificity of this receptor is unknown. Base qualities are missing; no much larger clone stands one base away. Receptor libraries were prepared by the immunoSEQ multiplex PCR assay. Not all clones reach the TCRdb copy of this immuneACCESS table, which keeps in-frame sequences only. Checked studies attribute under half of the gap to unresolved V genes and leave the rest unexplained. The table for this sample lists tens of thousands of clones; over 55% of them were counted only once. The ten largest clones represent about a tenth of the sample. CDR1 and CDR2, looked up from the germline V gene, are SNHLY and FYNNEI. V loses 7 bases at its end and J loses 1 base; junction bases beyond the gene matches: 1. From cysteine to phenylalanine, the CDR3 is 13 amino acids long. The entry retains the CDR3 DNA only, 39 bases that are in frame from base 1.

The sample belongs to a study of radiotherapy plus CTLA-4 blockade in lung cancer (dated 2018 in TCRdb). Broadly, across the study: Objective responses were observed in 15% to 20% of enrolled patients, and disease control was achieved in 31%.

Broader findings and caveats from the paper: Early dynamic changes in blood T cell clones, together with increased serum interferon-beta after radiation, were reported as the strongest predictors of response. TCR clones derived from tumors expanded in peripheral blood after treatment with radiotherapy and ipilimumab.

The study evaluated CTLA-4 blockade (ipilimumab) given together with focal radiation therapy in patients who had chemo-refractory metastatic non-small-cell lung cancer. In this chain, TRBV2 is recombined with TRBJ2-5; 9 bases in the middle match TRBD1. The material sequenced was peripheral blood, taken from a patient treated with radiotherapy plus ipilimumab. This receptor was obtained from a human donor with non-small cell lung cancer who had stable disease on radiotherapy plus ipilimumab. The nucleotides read TGTGCCAGCAACAGGGGGCCCCAAGAGACCCAGTACTTC. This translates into CASNRGPQETQYF.